A selection of T cell receptor beta chains follows, all from one sample in a study of CD8+ T cells in alopecia areata. Only in-frame clones appear in the TCRdb table, and some are missing; sequencing was by immunoSEQ multiplex PCR. The table includes 180,000 or so clones, about 61% detected once. Sequenced here: CD4+ T cells sorted from blood, sampled between weeks 55 and 65, from a patient treated with tofacitinib. The source of these receptors is a human donor with alopecia areata. Both conserved end residues are part of each CDR3. D genes are given only for firm matches. Rows may omit the clone size; those that give it use once, few, many or a size class.

CDR3: CASSERTGADTQYF
DNA: TGTGCCAGCAGTGAGAGGACAGGGGCAGATACGCAGTATTTT
J: TRBJ2-3
D: TRBD1
V: TRBV2
size: .
length: 14

CDR3: CAWSRVEAFF
DNA: TGTGCCTGGAGTCGGGTTGAAGCTTTCTTT
J: TRBJ1-1
D: .
V: TRBV30
size: .
length: 10

CDR3: CAIRSRAEAYEQYF
DNA: TGTGCCATCAGGTCCCGGGCAGAAGCCTACGAGCAGTACTTC
J: TRBJ2-7
D: .
V: TRBV10-3
size: .
length: 14

CDR3: CAWTGTGFWYQETQYF
DNA: TGTGCCTGGACCGGGACAGGGTTTTGGTACCAAGAGACCCAGTACTTC
J: TRBJ2-5
D: TRBD1
V: TRBV30
size: .
length: 16

CDR3: CASSEWAGGHYEQYF
DNA: TGTGCCAGCAGTGAATGGGCGGGGGGCCACTACGAGCAGTACTTC
J: TRBJ2-7
D: TRBD2
V: TRBV25-1
size: .
length: 15

CDR3: CASSQGGRSPLHF
DNA: TGTGCCAGCAGCCAAGGGGGGCGGTCACCCCTCCACTTT
J: TRBJ1-6
D: .
V: TRBV14
size: many
length: 13

CDR3: CASSEATGGQETQYF
DNA: TGTGCCAGCAGTGAAGCTACGGGGGGCCAAGAGACCCAGTACTTC
J: TRBJ2-5
D: TRBD2
V: TRBV6-1
size: .
length: 15

CDR3: CASSQGWVGETQYF
DNA: TGTGCCAGCAGCCAAGGATGGGTCGGAGAGACCCAGTACTTC
J: TRBJ2-5
D: .
V: TRBV14
size: .
length: 14

CDR3: CASSPRTGANQPQHF
DNA: TGTGCCAGCAGCCCCAGGACAGGGGCCAATCAGCCCCAGCATTTT
J: TRBJ1-5
D: TRBD1
V: TRBV2
size: .
length: 15

CDR3: CASSHAGTSQETQYF
DNA: TGCGCCAGCAGCCACGCTGGGACTAGCCAAGAGACCCAGTACTTC
J: TRBJ2-5
D: TRBD2
V: TRBV4-1
size: .
length: 15

CDR3: CASSLMGNQQETQYF
DNA: TGTGCCAGCAGCTTAATGGGTAATCAACAAGAGACCCAGTACTTC
J: TRBJ2-5
D: .
V: TRBV7-9
size: .
length: 15

CDR3: CATSRERGSYEQYF
DNA: TGTGCCACCAGCAGGGAGAGAGGGTCCTACGAGCAGTACTTC
J: TRBJ2-7
D: .
V: TRBV15
size: few
length: 14

CDR3: CSVGTGARQETQYF
DNA: TGCAGCGTTGGGACAGGGGCCCGCCAAGAGACCCAGTACTTC
J: TRBJ2-5
D: TRBD1
V: TRBV29-1
size: .
length: 14

CDR3: CSVGLKTSLEQYF
DNA: TGCAGCGTTGGCTTAAAGACCAGTCTCGAGCAGTACTTC
J: TRBJ2-7
D: .
V: TRBV29-1
size: few
length: 13

CDR3: CSAGQGSTEAFF
DNA: TGCAGCGCTGGACAGGGGAGCACTGAAGCTTTCTTT
J: TRBJ1-1
D: TRBD1
V: TRBV29-1
size: once
length: 12

CDR3: CASSQSGGDSPLHF
DNA: TGTGCCAGCAGCCAAAGCGGGGGTGATTCACCCCTCCACTTT
J: TRBJ1-6
D: .
V: TRBV4-2
size: .
length: 14

CDR3: CASRGEVLRTYNEQFF
DNA: TGTGCCAGCAGGGGGGAAGTACTACGCACCTACAATGAGCAGTTCTTC
J: TRBJ2-1
D: .
V: TRBV2
size: .
length: 16

CDR3: CASSLKSADGYTF
DNA: TGTGCCAGCAGCTTAAAGAGCGCGGATGGCTACACCTTC
J: TRBJ1-2
D: .
V: TRBV7-9
size: few
length: 13

CDR3: CSAGSNEQFF
DNA: TGCAGTGCTGGGTCGAATGAGCAGTTCTTC
J: TRBJ2-1
D: .
V: TRBV20-1
size: .
length: 10

CDR3: CASSTRQSTRGSGANVLTF
DNA: TGTGCCAGTAGTACCCGACAGTCGACTCGGGGCTCTGGGGCCAACGTCCTGACTTTC
J: TRBJ2-6
D: .
V: TRBV19
size: few
length: 19